The sequence of this T cell receptor beta chain was determined in a study of CD8+ T cells in alopecia areata. Treatment reported: oral pan-JAK inhibitor, 5-10 mg twice daily. Extracted RNA was reverse transcribed, and the resulting cDNA served as sequencing template. The data were produced by immunoSEQ multiplex PCR, yet TCRdb's version contains in-frame clones alone and is incomplete. The data contain under 350,000 clones, about three fifths of them singletons. Details on this clone: Other DNA sequences of this sample code for an identical CDR3.

This sequence was found in a human donor with alopecia areata. The specimen was CD4+ T cells sorted from blood, collected at week 24, from a patient treated with tofacitinib.

The CDR3 loop is CASSPNGNTEAFF. The CDR3 coding sequence is TGTGCCAGCTCACCAAACGGAAACACTGAAGCTTTCTTT. The V gene is TRBV18, the J gene TRBJ1-1; no clear D. Trimming removed 2 bases at V and 2 bases at J, with 6 bases between. CDR1 is KGHSH and CDR2 is LQKENI in the germline V gene. The CDR3 length is 13 residues.